These T cell receptor beta chains were read from a single sample in a study of shared clonotypes between healthy human individuals. Clones were sequenced by immunoSEQ multiplex PCR, and TCRdb holds only the in-frame ones, with some missing. This table has 2,500,000 or so clones, over 85% appearing once. The specimen was naive CD4+ T cells sorted from blood. Every receptor here comes from a man aged 18 to 29 in good health. Each CDR3 is given with its conserved first and last residue. The D gene is left open where the match is weak. Clone size is not always given. Where it is, it says once, few, many or a class for expanded clones.

clone size	D gene	V gene	J gene	CDR3 DNA	CDR3 protein
NA	NA	TRBV7-4	TRBJ1-1	TGTGCCAGCAGCCCCGGGCACAGTCGGAACACTGAAGCTTTCTTT	CASSPGHSRNTEAFF
NA	NA	TRBV5-1	TRBJ2-1	TGCGCCAGCAGCCCCCTTGGTAGCGAGCAGTTCTTC	CASSPLGSEQFF
NA	NA	TRBV5-1	TRBJ2-7	TGCGCCAGCAGCTTGGAATCCGGACAGTACGAGCAGTACTTC	CASSLESGQYEQYF
NA	NA	TRBV5-1	TRBJ1-1	TGCGCCAGCAGCTTGGTCGGGACGTCAAACACTGAAGCTTTCTTT	CASSLVGTSNTEAFF
NA	TRBD2	TRBV10-3	TRBJ2-5	TGTGCCATCAGTGCCCGACTAGCGGGAGACCTCCAAGAGACCCAGTACTTC	CAISARLAGDLQETQYF
NA	TRBD2	TRBV7-2	TRBJ2-2	TGTGCCAGCAGCCTTAGCGGGGTGAACACCGGGGAGCTGTTTTTT	CASSLSGVNTGELFF
NA	TRBD1	TRBV5-1	TRBJ1-1	TGCGCCAGCAGCTCGGACAGGGGGATCACTGAAGCTTTCTTT	CASSSDRGITEAFF
NA	NA	TRBV10-3	TRBJ1-6	TGTGCCATCAGTGAGTCAGGGGTTCCCCATAATTCACCCCTCCACTTT	CAISESGVPHNSPLHF
NA	TRBD1	TRBV7-9	TRBJ1-1	TGTGCCAGCAGCCATGGACAGGGGGCAAGGAACACTGAAGCTTTCTTT	CASSHGQGARNTEAFF
NA	TRBD2	TRBV4-1	TRBJ2-5	TGCGCCAGCAGCCAAGGTTCGGGACTAGCGGGAGGGCCGTACCAAGAGACCCAGTACTTC	CASSQGSGLAGGPYQETQYF
NA	NA	TRBV5-1	TRBJ2-1	TGCGCCAGCAGCGAAGGACAGTACAATGAGCAGTTCTTC	CASSEGQYNEQFF
NA	TRBD1	TRBV29-1	TRBJ1-5	TGCAGCGTTGCCGGACAGGATAGCAATCAGCCCCAGCATTTT	CSVAGQDSNQPQHF
NA	NA	TRBV23-1	TRBJ2-2	TGCGCCAGCAGTCAAGCTGGGACGGATAGTTCTTCGTCGAACACCGGGGAGCTGTTTTTT	CASSQAGTDSSSSNTGELFF
NA	NA	TRBV10-3	TRBJ1-5	TGTGCCATCACTGGGGGCGCCAATCAGCCCCAGCATTTT	CAITGGANQPQHF
NA	NA	TRBV5-6	TRBJ2-3	TGTGCCAGCAGCTTGGTCAGGGGCGCAGATACGCAGTATTTT	CASSLVRGADTQYF
NA	NA	TRBV19	TRBJ2-7	TGTGCCAGTAGTATTCCAGGGAGCTCCTACGAGCAGTACTTC	CASSIPGSSYEQYF
NA	NA	TRBV18	TRBJ2-2	TGTGCCAGCTCACCGGGACATAACACCGGGGAGCTGTTTTTT	CASSPGHNTGELFF
NA	NA	TRBV2	TRBJ1-1	TGTGCCGGAAAGGCGGGCTCCTCGGGCACTGAAGCTTTCTTT	CAGKAGSSGTEAFF
NA	TRBD2	TRBV5-1	TRBJ2-7	TGCGCCAGCAGCTGGGGGACTAGCGGGGCATACGAGCAGTACTTC	CASSWGTSGAYEQYF
NA	NA	TRBV4-1	TRBJ2-7	TGCGCCAGCAGCCAAGTCGGTGGCAGGAGAGGGTACGAGCAGTACTTC	CASSQVGGRRGYEQYF
NA	NA	TRBV5-1	TRBJ2-7	TGCGCCAGCAGCTTACGGCCCTCCTACGAGCAGTACTTC	CASSLRPSYEQYF
NA	NA	TRBV6-1	TRBJ2-5	TGTGCCAGCAGTGAACAGGCTACCCCCGGAGAGACCCAGTACTTC	CASSEQATPGETQYF
NA	TRBD1	TRBV2	TRBJ2-3	TGTGCCAGCAGCCCCGGACAGGGGGTTTCGGATACGCAGTATTTT	CASSPGQGVSDTQYF
NA	TRBD1	TRBV10-1	TRBJ2-1	TGCGCCAGCAGTGAGGGGACAGGGGGAAAGTATGAGCAGTTCTTC	CASSEGTGGKYEQFF
NA	NA	TRBV2	TRBJ1-2	TGTGCCAGCAGGGCAGGGAGGGTATTAAGTGGCTACACCTTC	CASRAGRVLSGYTF
once	NA	TRBV6-5	TRBJ1-5	TGTGCCAGCAGTCCCTTGGACAGAGGCAATCAGCCCCAGCATTTT	CASSPLDRGNQPQHF
NA	TRBD2	TRBV4-1	TRBJ2-3	TGCGCCAGCAGCCCTTGGACTAGCAGCACAGATACGCAGTATTTT	CASSPWTSSTDTQYF
NA	NA	TRBV4-1	TRBJ2-7	TGCGCCAGCAGCCATGGTCTCAGGGACAACGAGCAGTACTTC	CASSHGLRDNEQYF
NA	NA	TRBV11-2	TRBJ2-2	TGTGCCAGCAGCTTAGTCGGGGGATGGAACACCGGGGAGCTGTTTTTT	CASSLVGGWNTGELFF
once	NA	TRBV5-6	TRBJ1-2	TGTGCCAGCAGCTTATACTCTCAGGGTAGCTATGGCTACACCTTC	CASSLYSQGSYGYTF
NA	NA	TRBV30	TRBJ2-7	TGTGCCTGGAGTGTAGAGGACAGAACCTACGAGCAGTACTTC	CAWSVEDRTYEQYF
NA	TRBD1	TRBV19	TRBJ2-5	TGTGCCAGTAGCCCGACAGGGCAGGAGACCCAGTACTTC	CASSPTGQETQYF
NA	NA	TRBV9	TRBJ1-5	TGTGCCAGCAGCGTAGCCGGTTGGAGCAATCAGCCCCAGCATTTT	CASSVAGWSNQPQHF
NA	TRBD1	TRBV30	TRBJ1-3	TGTGCCTGGGGACAGGGAGACACCATATATTTT	CAWGQGDTIYF
NA	NA	TRBV30	TRBJ2-2	TGTGCCTGGAACCGTCTTTCCGGGGAGCTGTTTTTT	CAWNRLSGELFF
NA	NA	TRBV7-3	TRBJ1-2	TGTGCCAGCAGCTTAACACAGGGATCTGGCTACACCTTC	CASSLTQGSGYTF
NA	TRBD2	TRBV5-6	TRBJ2-3	TGTGCCAGCACCGGGACTACAGGCACAGGTACGCAGTATTTT	CASTGTTGTGTQYF
NA	NA	TRBV19	TRBJ2-2	TGTGCCAGTAGTATCTACAGAAACACCGGGGAGCTGTTTTTT	CASSIYRNTGELFF
NA	NA	TRBV6-6	TRBJ1-3	TGTGCCAGCTCTGGTCCCTCTGGAAACACCATATATTTT	CASSGPSGNTIYF
NA	NA	TRBV30	TRBJ1-3	TGTGCCTGGAGTGTGGTCCTCCAGGCCCGCTCTGGAAACACCATATATTTT	CAWSVVLQARSGNTIYF
once	NA	TRBV9	TRBJ2-5	TGTGCCAGCAGCAAACAGGGTGATTTTACCGAGACCCAGTACTTC	CASSKQGDFTETQYF
NA	NA	TRBV27	TRBJ2-3	TGTGCCAGCAGTTCGCTCCGGGAGCTCGGCACAGATACGCAGTATTTT	CASSSLRELGTDTQYF
once	TRBD2	TRBV28	TRBJ2-5	TGTGCCAGCAGTCCCCATGATAGCGGGGGGCCGGGGACCACCCAGTACTTC	CASSPHDSGGPGTTQYF
NA	TRBD1	TRBV6-6	TRBJ1-4	TGTGCCAGCAGTACCGCGACAGGGGTTAATGAAAAACTGTTTTTT	CASSTATGVNEKLFF
NA	NA	TRBV6-6	TRBJ2-7	TGTGCCAGCAGTCGGACAGCTTCCTACGAGCAGTACTTC	CASSRTASYEQYF
NA	NA	TRBV5-1	TRBJ2-2	TGCGCCAGCAGCGCGGGGCTTGACACCGGGGAGCTGTTTTTT	CASSAGLDTGELFF
NA	NA	TRBV5-5	TRBJ2-7	TGTGCCAGCAGCTCCAATGCCTACGAGCAGTACTTC	CASSSNAYEQYF
NA	NA	TRBV2	TRBJ1-2	TGTGCCAGCAGTGACTATGGCTACACCTTC	CASSDYGYTF
NA	NA	TRBV6-5	TRBJ2-7	TGTGCCAGCAGTTTCGACGGGACGCAGCGGCACGAGCAGTACTTC	CASSFDGTQRHEQYF
NA	NA	TRBV30	TRBJ1-3	TGTGCCTGGACCGCGGCAACCCGAAACACCATATATTTT	CAWTAATRNTIYF
NA	NA	TRBV20-1	TRBJ1-1	TGCAGTGCTGTGCCGGACACTGAAGCTTTCTTT	CSAVPDTEAFF
NA	NA	TRBV18	TRBJ2-3	TGTGCCAGCTCACCGATGGGACCCCAGGCGGATACGCAGTATTTT	CASSPMGPQADTQYF
NA	NA	TRBV6-5	TRBJ1-4	TGTGCCAGCAGTTACTCTTTTGTTAATGAAAAACTGTTTTTT	CASSYSFVNEKLFF
NA	TRBD1	TRBV30	TRBJ2-3	TGTGCCTGGAGGCTGACAGGGGGCACAGATACGCAGTATTTT	CAWRLTGGTDTQYF
NA	TRBD1	TRBV11-2	TRBJ2-5	TGTGCCAGCAGCTTAGTAACAGGGGGCCCCCAAGAGACCCAGTACTTC	CASSLVTGGPQETQYF
NA	NA	TRBV29-1	TRBJ2-5	TGCAGCGTTGAAGCGGGGACCCAGTACTTC	CSVEAGTQYF
NA	NA	TRBV6-5	TRBJ1-1	TGTGCCAGCAGTTACCCCCAAAAGAACACTGAAGCTTTCTTT	CASSYPQKNTEAFF